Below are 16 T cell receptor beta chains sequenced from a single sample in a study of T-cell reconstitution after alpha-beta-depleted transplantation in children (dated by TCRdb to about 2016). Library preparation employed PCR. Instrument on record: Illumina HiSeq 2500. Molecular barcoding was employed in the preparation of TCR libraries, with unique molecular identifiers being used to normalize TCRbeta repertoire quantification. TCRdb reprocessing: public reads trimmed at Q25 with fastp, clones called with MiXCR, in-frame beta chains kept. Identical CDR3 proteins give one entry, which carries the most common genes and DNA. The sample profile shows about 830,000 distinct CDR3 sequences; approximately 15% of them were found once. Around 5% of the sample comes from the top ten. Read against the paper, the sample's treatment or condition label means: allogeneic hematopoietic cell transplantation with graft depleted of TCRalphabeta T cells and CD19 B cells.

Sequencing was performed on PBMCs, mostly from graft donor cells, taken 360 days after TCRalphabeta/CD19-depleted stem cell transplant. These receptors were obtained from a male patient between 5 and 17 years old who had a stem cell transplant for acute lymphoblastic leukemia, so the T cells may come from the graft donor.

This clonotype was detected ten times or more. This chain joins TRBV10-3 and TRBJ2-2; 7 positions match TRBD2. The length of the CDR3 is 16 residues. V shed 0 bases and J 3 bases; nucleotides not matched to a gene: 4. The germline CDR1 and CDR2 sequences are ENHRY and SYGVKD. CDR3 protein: CAISESGTTYTGELFF. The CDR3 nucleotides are TGTGCCATCAGTGAGTCCGGGACTACGTACACCGGGGAGCTGTTTTTT.

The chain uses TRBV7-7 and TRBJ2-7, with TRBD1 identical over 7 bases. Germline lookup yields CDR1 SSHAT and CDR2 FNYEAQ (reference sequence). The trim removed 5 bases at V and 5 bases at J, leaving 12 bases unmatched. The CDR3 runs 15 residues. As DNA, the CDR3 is TGTGCCAGCAGCCCCCGGTGGCAGGGGGTGGACGAGCAGTACTTC. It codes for CASSPRWQGVDEQYF.

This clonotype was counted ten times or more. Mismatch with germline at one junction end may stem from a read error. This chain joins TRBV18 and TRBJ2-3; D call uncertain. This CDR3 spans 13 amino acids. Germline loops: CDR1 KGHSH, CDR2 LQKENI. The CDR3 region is CASSPLDSDTQYF. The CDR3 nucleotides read TGCGCCAGCAGCCCCCTCGACTCTGATACGCAGTATTTT.

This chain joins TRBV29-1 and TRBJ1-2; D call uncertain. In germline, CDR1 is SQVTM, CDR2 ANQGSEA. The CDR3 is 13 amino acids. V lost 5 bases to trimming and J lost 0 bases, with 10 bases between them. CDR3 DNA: TGCAGCGTTACAGCCCAAGCTAACTATGGCTACACCTTC. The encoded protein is CSVTAQANYGYTF.

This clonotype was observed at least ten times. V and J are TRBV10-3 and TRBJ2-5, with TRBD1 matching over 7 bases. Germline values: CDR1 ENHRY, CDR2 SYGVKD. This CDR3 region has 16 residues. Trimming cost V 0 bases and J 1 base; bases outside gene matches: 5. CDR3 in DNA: TGTGCCATCAGTGAGTCGACAGGGATGTCCCAAGAGACCCAGTACTTC. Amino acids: CAISESTGMSQETQYF.

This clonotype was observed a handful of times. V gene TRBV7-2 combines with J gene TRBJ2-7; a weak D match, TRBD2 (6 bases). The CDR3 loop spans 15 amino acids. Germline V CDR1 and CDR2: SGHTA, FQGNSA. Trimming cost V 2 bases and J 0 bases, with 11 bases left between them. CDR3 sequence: CASSLSPTSSYEQYF. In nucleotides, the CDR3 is TGTGCCAGCAGCTTATCCCCGACTAGCTCCTACGAGCAGTACTTC.

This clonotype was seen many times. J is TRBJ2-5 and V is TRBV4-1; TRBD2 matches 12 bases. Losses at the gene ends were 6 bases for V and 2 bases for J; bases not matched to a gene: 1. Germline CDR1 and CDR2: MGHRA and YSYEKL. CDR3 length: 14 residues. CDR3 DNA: TGCGCCAGCAGTGGGACTAGCGGGCAAGAGACCCAGTACTTC. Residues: CASSGTSGQETQYF.

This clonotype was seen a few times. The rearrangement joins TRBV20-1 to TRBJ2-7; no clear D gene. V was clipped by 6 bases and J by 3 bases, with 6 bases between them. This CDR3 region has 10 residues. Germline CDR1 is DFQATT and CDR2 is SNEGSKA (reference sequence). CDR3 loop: CSAVDYEQYF. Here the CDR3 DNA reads TGCAGTGCGGTAGACTACGAGCAGTACTTC.

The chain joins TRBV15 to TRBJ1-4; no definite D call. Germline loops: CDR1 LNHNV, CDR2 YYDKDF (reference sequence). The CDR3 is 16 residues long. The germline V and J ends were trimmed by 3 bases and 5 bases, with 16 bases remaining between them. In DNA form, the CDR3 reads TGTGCCACCAGCAGGAAATCATCCCTCTGGAATGAAAAACTGTTTTTT. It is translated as CATSRKSSLWNEKLFF.

CDR3 sequence: CASSPARPGRSGSKNEQYF. The CDR3 nucleotides read TGTGCCAGCAGTCCCGCTCGACCCGGGCGGAGCGGGAGTAAGAATGAGCAGTACTTC. V and J are TRBV11-1 and TRBJ2-7; 8 nucleotides agree with TRBD2. This CDR3 region has 19 residues. V was clipped by 6 bases and J by 7 bases; unmatched bases: 26. Germline V gives CDR1 SGHAT, CDR2 FQDESV (reference sequence).

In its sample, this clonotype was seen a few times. The DNA of the CDR3 is TGCGGTGTTGGGGATTATGGCTACACCTTC. Its protein is CGVGDYGYTF. This chain links TRBV29-1 with TRBJ1-2; D unclear. Germline CDR1 and CDR2: SQVTM and ANQGSEA. This CDR3 is 10 amino acids long.

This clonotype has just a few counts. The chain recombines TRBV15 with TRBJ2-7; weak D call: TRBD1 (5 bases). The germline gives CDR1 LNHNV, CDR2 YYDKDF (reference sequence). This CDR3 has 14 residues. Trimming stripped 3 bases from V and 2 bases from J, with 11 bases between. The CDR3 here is CATSSRAGTYEQYF. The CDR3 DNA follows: TGTGCCACCAGCAGTAGGGCAGGGACCTACGAGCAGTACTTC. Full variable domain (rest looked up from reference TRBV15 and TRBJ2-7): DAMVIQNPRYQVTQFGKPVTLSCSQTLNHNVMYWYQQKSSQAPKLLFHYYDKDFNNEADTPDNFQSRRPNTSFCFLDIRSPGLGDTAMYLCATSSRAGTYEQYFGPGTRLTVT.

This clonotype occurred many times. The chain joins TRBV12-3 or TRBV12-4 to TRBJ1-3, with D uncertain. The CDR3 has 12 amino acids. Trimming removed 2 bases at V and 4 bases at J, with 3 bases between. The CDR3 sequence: CASSLLGNTIYF. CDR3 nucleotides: TGTGCCAGCAGTTTATTAGGAAACACCATATATTTT.

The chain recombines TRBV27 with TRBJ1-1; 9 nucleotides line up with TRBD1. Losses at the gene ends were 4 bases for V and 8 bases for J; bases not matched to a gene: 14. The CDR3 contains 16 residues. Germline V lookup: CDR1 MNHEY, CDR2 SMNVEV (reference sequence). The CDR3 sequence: CASSSRTGDPVIEAFF. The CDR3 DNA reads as TGTGCCAGCAGTTCCCGGACAGGGGACCCCGTAATAGAAGCTTTCTTT.

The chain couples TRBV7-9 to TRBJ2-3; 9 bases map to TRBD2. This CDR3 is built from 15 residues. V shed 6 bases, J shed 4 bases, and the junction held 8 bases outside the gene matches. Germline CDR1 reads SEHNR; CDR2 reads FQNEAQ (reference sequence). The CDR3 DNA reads TGTGCCAGCAGTGATAGCGGGAGTCGGGCAGATACGCAGTATTTT. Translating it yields CASSDSGSRADTQYF.

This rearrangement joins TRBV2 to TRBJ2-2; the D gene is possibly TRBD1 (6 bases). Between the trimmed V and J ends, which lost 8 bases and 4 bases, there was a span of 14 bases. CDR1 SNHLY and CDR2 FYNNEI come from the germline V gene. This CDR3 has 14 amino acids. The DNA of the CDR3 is TGTGCCAGCCACAGGGAAGTAGGCACCGGGGAGCTGTTTTTT. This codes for CASHREVGTGELFF.